This TCR beta chain is drawn from a study of blood T cell repertoires in COVID-19. Study-wide background: Samples came from the United States, Italy and Spain, spanning acute and convalescent COVID-19.

CDR3 length equals 14 residues. The germline CDR1 and CDR2 sequences are SGHDT and YYEEEE. V dropped 1 base and J dropped 1 base, with 8 bases sitting between them. As originally analysed: Nucleated cell number was recorded as an estimate derived from reference gene primer amplification. Here immunoSEQ multiplex PCR was the method, and the copy in TCRdb shows in-frame clones only, minus some. The V and J calls and clone size come from that table; D and trimming were worked out from the DNA. Among tens of thousands of clones listed, around 80% were seen once. This clone was recorded a few times. This clonotype was obtained from a woman over 75 with acute or convalescent COVID-19. V usage is TRBV5-6 and J usage is TRBJ1-1; perhaps TRBD1 as D (5 bases). Sequencing used peripheral blood. CDR3 coding DNA: TGTGCCAGCAGCTTGCAGGGTTGGAACACTGAAGCTTTCTTT. It translates to CASSLQGWNTEAFF.